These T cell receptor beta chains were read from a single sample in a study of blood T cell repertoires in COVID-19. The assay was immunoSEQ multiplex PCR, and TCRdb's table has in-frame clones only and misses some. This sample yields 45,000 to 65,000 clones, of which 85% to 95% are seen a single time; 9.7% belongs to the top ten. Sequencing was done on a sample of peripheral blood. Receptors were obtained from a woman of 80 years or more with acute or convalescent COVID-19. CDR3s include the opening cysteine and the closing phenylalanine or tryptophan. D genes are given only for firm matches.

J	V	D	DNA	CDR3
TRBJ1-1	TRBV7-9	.	TGTGCCAGCAGCTTTACCCAGGGACAGAACACTGAAGCTTTCTTT	CASSFTQGQNTEAFF
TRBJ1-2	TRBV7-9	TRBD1	TGTGCCAGCACCCCAATAGCACAGGGGGCCTATGGCTACACCTTC	CASTPIAQGAYGYTF
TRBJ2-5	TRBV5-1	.	TGCGCCAGCAGCTTGGTATCAGCGCGAGAGACCCAGTACTTC	CASSLVSARETQYF
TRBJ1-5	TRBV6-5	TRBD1	TGTGCCAGCAGTCGGGACAGCCATAGCAATCAGCCCCAGCATTTT	CASSRDSHSNQPQHF
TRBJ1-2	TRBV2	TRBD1	TGTGCCAGCAGGGACAGGGTTAACTATGGCTACACCTTC	CASRDRVNYGYTF
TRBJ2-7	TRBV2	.	TGTGCCAGCAGTGACCACACCCTCGAGCAGTACTTC	CASSDHTLEQYF
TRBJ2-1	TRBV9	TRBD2	TGTGCCAGCTCCCCATCGTGGGGAGCGGGAGGAGGGTTTTACAATGAGCAGTTCTTC	CASSPSWGAGGGFYNEQFF
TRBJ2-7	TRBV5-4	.	TGTGCCAGCAGCTTGGAGGTCAGGGCTTGGAACGAGCAGTACTTC	CASSLEVRAWNEQYF
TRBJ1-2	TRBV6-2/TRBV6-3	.	TGTGCCAGCACCCCTGGACAGAACTATGGCTACACCTTC	CASTPGQNYGYTF
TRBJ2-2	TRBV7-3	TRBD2	TGTGCCAGCAGCTTAACCAGACTAGCGGGAGTCACCGGGGAGCTGTTTTTT	CASSLTRLAGVTGELFF
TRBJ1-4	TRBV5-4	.	TGTGCCAGCAGCTCGGGAGGCAGGGGACGGTTAGGTGAAAAACTGTTTTTT	CASSSGGRGRLGEKLFF
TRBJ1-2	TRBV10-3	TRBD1	TGTGCCATCAGTGAGTCGGGACAGCCAAACTATGGCTACACCTTC	CAISESGQPNYGYTF
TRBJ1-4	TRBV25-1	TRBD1	TGTGCCAGCAGCCGGGACAGGGTATTCGAAGGGAATGAAAAACTGTTTTTT	CASSRDRVFEGNEKLFF
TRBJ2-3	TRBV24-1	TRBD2	TGTGCCACCAGTGATTTGTGTGCTAGCGGGTGGATGGGGCCAGGGGATACGCAGTATTTT	CATSDLCASGWMGPGDTQYF
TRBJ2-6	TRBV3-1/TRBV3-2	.	TGTGCCAGCAGCCAAGGGGGGGTTACTGGGGCCAACGTCCTGACTTTC	CASSQGGVTGANVLTF
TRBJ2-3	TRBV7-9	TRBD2	TGTGCCAGCAGCAGTTACGCTAGCGGGAGATCAGATACGCAGTATTTT	CASSSYASGRSDTQYF
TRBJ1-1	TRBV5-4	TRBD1	TGTGCCAGCAGCTTGGCCGGGACAGGGGCGACTGAAGCTTTCTTT	CASSLAGTGATEAFF
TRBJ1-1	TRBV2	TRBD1	TGTGCCAGCAAGATTGGACAGGCGGACACTGAAGCTTTCTTT	CASKIGQADTEAFF
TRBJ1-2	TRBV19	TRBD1	TGTGCCAGCCGGACAGGGGGCGTTTTTAGTGGCTACACCTTC	CASRTGGVFSGYTF
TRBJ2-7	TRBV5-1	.	TGCGCCAGCAGCTTGGTGGGACAAGACTACGAGCAGTACTTC	CASSLVGQDYEQYF
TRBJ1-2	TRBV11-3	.	TGTGCCAGCAGCTTAGTCTCCCGGGACTATGGCTACACCTTC	CASSLVSRDYGYTF
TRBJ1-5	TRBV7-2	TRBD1	TGTGCCAGCAGCCCTTACCAGGGGGCGCAGAGCAATCAGCCCCAGCATTTT	CASSPYQGAQSNQPQHF
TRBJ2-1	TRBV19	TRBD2	TGTGCCAGTAGTGGCTCCGGGACTAGCGGGAGGAATGAGCAGTTCTTC	CASSGSGTSGRNEQFF
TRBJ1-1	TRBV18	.	TGTGCCAGCTCACGGCCAGAGAACACTGAAGCTTTCTTT	CASSRPENTEAFF
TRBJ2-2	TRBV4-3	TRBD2	TGCGCCAGCAGCCTCGGGACTAGCGGGATAGGTCCCGGGGAGCTGTTTTTT	CASSLGTSGIGPGELFF
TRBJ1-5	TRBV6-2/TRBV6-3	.	TGTGCCAGCAGCCCGCACAGGGAAATGAGCAATCAGCCCCAGCATTTT	CASSPHREMSNQPQHF
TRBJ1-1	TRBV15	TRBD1	TGTGCCACCAGCAACGACAGGGTGTTCCTTGAAGCTTTCTTT	CATSNDRVFLEAFF
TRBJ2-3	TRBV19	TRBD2	TGTGCCAGTAGGGGACTAGCGGGAAGTAACACAGATACGCAGTATTTT	CASRGLAGSNTDTQYF
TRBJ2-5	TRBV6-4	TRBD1	TGTGCCAGCAGTCTCACATTATTTCGGACAGGACTTCTGCAAGAGACCCAGTACTTC	CASSLTLFRTGLLQETQYF
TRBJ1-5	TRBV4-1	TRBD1	TGCGCCAGCAGCCAATACGAAATTGGACAGGGTCGGAATCAGCCCCAGCATTTT	CASSQYEIGQGRNQPQHF
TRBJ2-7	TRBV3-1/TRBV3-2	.	TGTGCCAGCAGCCAAACGCGTAACTCCTACGAGCAGTACTTC	CASSQTRNSYEQYF
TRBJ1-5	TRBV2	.	TGTGCCAGCAGTGAAGTTGGGGGCGGCCAGCCCCAGCATTTT	CASSEVGGGQPQHF
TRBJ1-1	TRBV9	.	TGTGCCAGCAGCGGACTTCAGGGGACGACTGAAGCTTTCTTT	CASSGLQGTTEAFF
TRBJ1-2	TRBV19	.	TGTGCCAGTAGTCCTAGATCCGGTGGCTACACCTTC	CASSPRSGGYTF
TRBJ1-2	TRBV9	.	TGTGCCAGCAGCAAAGCGGGGGGTAACTATGGCTACACCTTC	CASSKAGGNYGYTF